Listed here are 30 T cell receptor beta chains from one sample, sequenced in a study of shared clonotypes between healthy human individuals (dated by TCRdb to 2018 to 2020). CD8 naive samples consisted of CD45RO-negative cells that were positively selected for CCR7, yielding a CD45RA+CCR7+ population without TemRA cells. To prepare the library, the immunoSEQ multiplex PCR assay was applied. This is the immuneACCESS table as TCRdb keeps it, with only in-frame sequences that have V and J called. A part of the clones is gone; compared with another copy, unresolved V genes explain less than half, and the rest is unexplained. In this sample the table shows 2 million or so clones, approximately 95% of which occur a single time. In total, the top ten clones hold 0.9% to 1.4% of the sample. The sequencing sample was made of naive CD8+ T cells sorted from blood. Reading the label with the study, this specimen's cell subset or site is: CD45RA+CCR7+. The receptors were gathered from a man younger than 35 in good health.

The chain employs TRBV11-3 and TRBJ2-5; TRBD1 aligns across 10 bases. There are 16 residues in the CDR3. From germline, CDR1 is SGHNT and CDR2 YENEEA. The J segment lost 1 base and the V segment lost 5 bases, leaving 7 bases of the junction unmatched. The CDR3 region has the DNA TGTGCCAGCAGCCCTGGACAGGGGGTCTTCCAAGAGACCCAGTACTTC. Amino acid sequence: CASSPGQGVFQETQYF.

This sequence joins TRBV6-1 and TRBJ2-1, with 9 bases fitting TRBD1. Germline CDR1 reads MNHNS; CDR2 reads SASEGT. Losses at the gene ends were 4 bases for V and 4 bases for J; bases not matched to a gene: 8. CDR3 size: 16 residues. CDR3 DNA sequence: TGTGCCAGCAGTGTTACCGGGACAGGGATTTACAATGAGCAGTTCTTC. Amino acids: CASSVTGTGIYNEQFF.

The chain uses TRBV18 and TRBJ2-6; TRBD1 aligns across 8 bases. Losses at the gene ends were 3 bases for V and 0 bases for J; bases not matched to a gene: 10. From germline, CDR1 is KGHSH and CDR2 LQKENI. The CDR3 has 19 amino acids. CDR3 residues: CASSPGQGRVLSGANVLTF. The CDR3 coding sequence is TGTGCCAGCTCACCCGGACAGGGCCGAGTACTCTCTGGGGCCAACGTCCTGACTTTC.

Worth noting for this clone: This sample also contains other DNA sequences that code for the same CDR3. The CDR3 region is CASSFGDSYEQYF. Written as DNA, the CDR3 is TGTGCCAGCAGTTTCGGGGACTCCTACGAGCAGTACTTC. The chain joins TRBV28 to TRBJ2-7, with TRBD2 as a possible D gene (5 bases). The CDR3 runs to 13 residues. The V gene's germline CDR1 is MDHEN and CDR2 SYDVKM. V was cut by 3 bases and J by 0 bases, with 6 bases left in between. The variable domain in full, with the rest retrieved from reference TRBV28 and TRBJ2-7, is DVKVTQSSRYLVKRTGEKVFLECVQDMDHENMFWYRQDPGLGLRLIYFSYDVKMKEKGDIPEGYSVSREKKERFSLILESASTNQTSMYLCASSFGDSYEQYFGPGTRLTVT.

The V gene is TRBV11-2, the J gene TRBJ2-3; D is uncertain. Germline CDR1 reads SGHAT; CDR2 reads FQNNGV. CDR3 length: 17 residues. V lost 0 bases, J lost 1 base, and 14 bases lay in between. The CDR3 region has the DNA TGTGCCAGCAGCTTAGATTCATCCCCTAGGGGCACAGATACGCAGTATTTT. Translated, it gives CASSLDSSPRGTDTQYF.

The chain links TRBV6-6 to TRBJ1-3; D uncertain. CDR1 and CDR2 from the germline V gene are MNHNY and SVGAGI (reference sequence). The CDR3 covers 13 residues. The V gene lost 5 bases and the J gene lost 0 bases, with 5 bases spanning the gap. The CDR3 DNA follows: TGTGCCAGCAGTACAGACTCTGGAAACACCATATATTTT. Translating gives CASSTDSGNTIYF.

Concerning this clone: The identical CDR3 is also encoded by other nucleotide sequences in the sample. This chain uses TRBV27 with TRBJ1-5; D possibly corresponds to TRBD1 (5 bases). Germline CDR1 MNHEY, CDR2 SMNVEV (reference sequence). V lost 5 bases to trimming and J lost 1 base, with 12 bases between them. CDR3 length: 15 amino acids. CDR3 loop: CASSPYGGSNQPQHF. The CDR3 bases are TGTGCCAGCAGTCCTTACGGGGGAAGCAATCAGCCCCAGCATTTT.

The chain links TRBV5-4 to TRBJ1-6; 7 nucleotides agree with TRBD1. In germline, CDR1 is SGHNT, CDR2 YYREEE (reference sequence). The CDR3 sequence is 13 residues long. Trimming cost V 4 bases and J 10 bases; bases outside gene matches: 5. This CDR3 is CASSEGASSPLHF. In nucleotides, the CDR3 is TGTGCCAGCAGCGAGGGGGCCTCCTCACCCCTCCACTTT.

The chain is built from TRBV29-1 and TRBJ1-2; TRBD1 matches 7 bases. The CDR3 is made up of 11 amino acids. Trimming cost V 5 bases and J 3 bases; bases outside gene matches: 0. From germline, CDR1 is SQVTM and CDR2 ANQGSEA. The CDR3 coding sequence is TGCAGCGTTACAGGGGACTATGGCTACACCTTC. It codes for CSVTGDYGYTF.

The rearrangement links TRBV28 to TRBJ1-2; 12 bases are a match to TRBD1. The V gene end was trimmed by 6 bases and the J gene end by 4 bases; junction bases not matched to a gene: 6. This CDR3 spans 15 amino acids. The V gene's germline CDR1 is MDHEN and CDR2 SYDVKM. This chain's CDR3 is CASRQGTGGVYGYTF. CDR3 in DNA: TGTGCCAGCAGACAAGGGACAGGGGGCGTCTATGGCTACACCTTC.

This rearrangement joins TRBV4-1 to TRBJ1-4, with D possibly TRBD1 on 5 matching bases. CDR3 length: 14 residues. Trimming took off 0 bases at V and 14 bases at J, with 16 bases between the two ends. Germline V lookup: CDR1 MGHRA, CDR2 YSYEKL. This CDR3 is CASSQEGPHSGLFF. CDR3 DNA sequence: TGCGCCAGCAGCCAAGAGGGACCCCATTCCGGTCTGTTTTTT.

The chain carries TRBV19 and TRBJ2-4; D is unclear. With 0 bases removed from V and 8 bases from J, the gap between germline ends came to 14 bases. The CDR3 totals 15 residues. Germline values: CDR1 LNHDA, CDR2 SQIVND (reference sequence). The CDR3 is CASSIDLTGNDIQYF. The DNA for the CDR3 is TGTGCCAGTAGTATAGATCTAACGGGTAACGACATTCAGTACTTC.

The V gene is TRBV6-5, the J gene TRBJ1-1; TRBD1 aligns across 7 bases. V lost 8 bases to trimming and J lost 3 bases; unmatched junction nucleotides: 6. Germline V gene lookup returns CDR1 MNHEY and CDR2 SVGAGI. The CDR3 contains 13 residues. CDR3 in DNA: TGTGCCAGCGCCGGCAGGGGGTACACTGAAGCTTTCTTT. This codes for CASAGRGYTEAFF.

The chain combines TRBV29-1 with TRBJ1-2, with D hard to call. Trimming took off 0 bases at V and 4 bases at J, with 9 bases between the two ends. The CDR3 loop spans 13 amino acids. CDR1 and CDR2 (germline): SQVTM, ANQGSEA. CDR3 residues: CSVEEPRLYGYTF. The CDR3 DNA reads TGCAGCGTTGAAGAACCGAGACTCTATGGCTACACCTTC.

This chain connects TRBV4-3 to TRBJ2-5; 8 bases map to TRBD1. The CDR3 consists of 18 residues. The trim removed 0 bases at V and 3 bases at J, leaving 12 bases unmatched. The germline gives CDR1 LGHNA, CDR2 YSLEER. CDR3 sequence (DNA): TGCGCCAGCAGCCAAGAGAAGGCTCTAACAGGGGGAAAAGAGACCCAGTACTTC. Translation: CASSQEKALTGGKETQYF.

The chain uses TRBV7-2 and TRBJ2-1; unclear D gene. Germline V gene lookup returns CDR1 SGHTA and CDR2 FQGNSA. V shed 0 bases and J shed 6 bases, with 0 bases lying between them. CDR3 size: 11 residues. The CDR3 spells CASSLANEQFF. The CDR3, as DNA: TGTGCCAGCAGCTTAGCCAATGAGCAGTTCTTC.

J is TRBJ2-1 and V is TRBV11-2; D call uncertain. The CDR3 length is 15 residues. V dropped 1 base and J dropped 8 bases, with 15 bases sitting between them. CDR1 and CDR2 (germline): SGHAT, FQNNGV. In nucleotides, the CDR3 is TGTGCCAGCAGCTTAGTCCCTAGTGAGTCCGATGAGCAGTTCTTC. This gives the protein CASSLVPSESDEQFF.

The chain carries TRBV6-1 and TRBJ2-7, with D perhaps TRBD2 (5 bases). V was cut by 2 bases and J by 1 base, with 15 bases left in between. Germline V CDR1 and CDR2: MNHNS, SASEGT. This CDR3 is 16 amino acids long. The CDR3: CASSEIGREGSYEQYF. CDR3 coding DNA: TGTGCCAGCAGTGAAATCGGGCGAGAGGGATCCTACGAGCAGTACTTC.

V is TRBV11-2 and J is TRBJ1-2, with D maybe TRBD1 (6 bases). Trimming stripped 6 bases from V and 4 bases from J, with 15 bases between. This CDR3 contains 14 residues. From germline, CDR1 is SGHAT and CDR2 FQNNGV. The CDR3 nucleotides read TGTGCCAGCAGTATAGAGGGGGACCTCTATGGCTACACCTTC. Protein product: CASSIEGDLYGYTF.

V is TRBV5-5 and J is TRBJ2-7; TRBD1 is a possible D gene (6 bases). Germline V lookup: CDR1 SGHKS, CDR2 YYEKEE (reference sequence). Trimming shortened V by 4 bases and J by 2 bases, and 16 bases separated the two germline ends. The CDR3 contains 15 residues. The CDR3 reads CASSRTGKLAYEQYF. The CDR3 bases are TGTGCCAGCAGCCGCACAGGGAAGCTGGCCTACGAGCAGTACTTC.

The CDR3, as DNA: TGTGCCAGCAGCTTCGGGACTAGGATCAATGAGCAGTTCTTC. Amino acids: CASSFGTRINEQFF. J is TRBJ2-1 and V is TRBV13; 8 nucleotides match TRBD2. Trimming cost V 3 bases and J 6 bases; bases outside gene matches: 4. The CDR3 contains 14 residues. CDR1 and CDR2 (germline): PRHDT, FYEKMQ (reference sequence).

The V and J genes are TRBV27 and TRBJ1-2; 8 bases line up with TRBD1. With 6 bases clipped from V and 4 bases from J, the junction kept 7 bases outside the gene matches. The germline V gene encodes CDR1 MNHEY and CDR2 SMNVEV (reference sequence). CDR3 length equals 14 residues. CDR3: CASSPDRGLYGYTF. CDR3 DNA: TGTGCCAGCAGCCCCGACAGGGGCCTCTATGGCTACACCTTC.

This chain connects TRBV15 to TRBJ2-3; 12 nucleotides agree with TRBD1. Germline V gives CDR1 LNHNV, CDR2 YYDKDF (reference sequence). Germline trimming cut 3 bases from V and 5 bases from J; bases unmatched to any gene: 3. This CDR3 is built from 15 residues. This CDR3 reads CATSSGTGGLDTQYF. The CDR3 nucleotides read TGTGCCACCAGCAGTGGGACAGGGGGCTTAGATACGCAGTATTTT. Full variable domain (missing parts from reference TRBV15 and TRBJ2-3): DAMVIQNPRYQVTQFGKPVTLSCSQTLNHNVMYWYQQKSSQAPKLLFHYYDKDFNNEADTPDNFQSRRPNTSFCFLDIRSPGLGDTAMYLCATSSGTGGLDTQYFGPGTRLTVL.

The chain couples TRBV27 to TRBJ2-2; the D gene is possibly TRBD1 (6 bases). Germline-derived CDR1 and CDR2 are MNHEY and SMNVEV (reference sequence). The CDR3 totals 14 residues. V lost 4 bases to trimming and J lost 6 bases, with 12 bases between them. CDR3 loop: CASSSQQGPGELFF. As DNA, the CDR3 is TGTGCCAGCAGTTCACAACAGGGCCCCGGGGAGCTGTTTTTT.

J is TRBJ2-2 and V is TRBV6-1, with a weak D call TRBD2 (5 bases). Germline-derived CDR1 and CDR2 are MNHNS and SASEGT. V lost 8 bases and J lost 2, with 15 bases in between. The CDR3 spans 15 residues. CDR3 sequence (DNA): TGTGCCAGCTCCAAACTCCGGGGAAACACCGGGGAGCTGTTTTTT. Amino acid sequence: CASSKLRGNTGELFF.

The chain links TRBV30 to TRBJ2-1; 9 bases align to TRBD2. There are 13 residues in the CDR3. The germline gives CDR1 GTSNPN, CDR2 SVGIG (reference sequence). Trimming at V came to 2 bases and at J to 9 bases, leaving 5 bases not matched to a gene. For the CDR3, the DNA is TGTGCCTGGAGTTGGGCGGGAGGGGGTGAGCAGTTCTTC. Translating gives CAWSWAGGGEQFF.

The gene calls are TRBV27 and TRBJ2-7, with 10 bases fitting TRBD1. J was trimmed by 4 bases and V by 4 bases; bases with no gene match: 7. The CDR3 length is 15 residues. Germline-derived CDR1 and CDR2 are MNHEY and SMNVEV (reference sequence). The chain's CDR3 is CASSSRQGAIYEQYF. CDR3 in DNA: TGTGCCAGCAGTTCTAGACAGGGGGCGATATACGAGCAGTACTTC.

As DNA, the CDR3 is TGTGCCAGCAGCTTAGCGGGTCCCCTCGATGAGCAGTTCTTC. Its protein is CASSLAGPLDEQFF. The chain couples TRBV7-6 to TRBJ2-1; D gene uncertain. The CDR3 extends over 14 amino acids. Trimming stripped 0 bases from V and 8 bases from J, with 11 bases between. Germline V gene lookup returns CDR1 SGHVS and CDR2 FNYEAQ.

The chain links TRBV4-1 to TRBJ1-2; D unclear. CDR1 and CDR2 (germline): MGHRA, YSYEKL. The CDR3 is 13 amino acids. V gave up 0 bases and J gave up 8 bases, with 10 bases separating them. CDR3 sequence reads: CASSQEWGSGYTF. In DNA, the CDR3 is TGCGCCAGCAGCCAAGAATGGGGAAGCGGCTACACCTTC.

The chain combines TRBV30 with TRBJ1-6; no clear D gene. The CDR3 sequence is 14 residues long. The V gene's germline CDR1 is GTSNPN and CDR2 SVGIG (reference sequence). V was clipped by 1 base and J by 10 bases, with 14 bases between them. The CDR3 nucleotides are TGTGCCTGGAGTGCGTCACGGGGAAACTCACCCCTCCACTTT. As protein: CAWSASRGNSPLHF. The whole variable domain, filled in from reference TRBV30 and TRBJ1-6, reads SQTIHQWPATLVQPVGSPLSLECTVEGTSNPNLYWYRQAAGRGLQLLFYSVGIGQISSEVPQNLSASRPQDRQFILSSKKLLLSDSGFYLCAWSASRGNSPLHFGNGTRLTVT.